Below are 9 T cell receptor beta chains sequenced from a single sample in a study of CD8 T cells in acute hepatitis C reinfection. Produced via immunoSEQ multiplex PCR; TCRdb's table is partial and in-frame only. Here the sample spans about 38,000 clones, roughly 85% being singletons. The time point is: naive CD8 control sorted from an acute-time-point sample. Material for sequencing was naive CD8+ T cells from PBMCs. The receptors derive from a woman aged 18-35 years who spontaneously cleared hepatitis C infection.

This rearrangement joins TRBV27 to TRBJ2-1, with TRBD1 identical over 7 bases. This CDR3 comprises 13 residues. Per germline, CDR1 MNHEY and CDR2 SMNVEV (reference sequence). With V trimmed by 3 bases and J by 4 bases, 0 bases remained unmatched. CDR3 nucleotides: TGTGCCAGCAGTTTGGACAGGTACAATGAGCAGTTCTTC. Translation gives CASSLDRYNEQFF.

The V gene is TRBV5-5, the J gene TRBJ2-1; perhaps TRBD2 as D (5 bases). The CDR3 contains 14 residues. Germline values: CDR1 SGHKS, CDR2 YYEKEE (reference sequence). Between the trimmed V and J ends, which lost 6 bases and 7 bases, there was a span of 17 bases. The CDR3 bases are TGTGCCAGCACCGTACAACTTACGGGGAATGAGCAGTTCTTC. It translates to CASTVQLTGNEQFF.

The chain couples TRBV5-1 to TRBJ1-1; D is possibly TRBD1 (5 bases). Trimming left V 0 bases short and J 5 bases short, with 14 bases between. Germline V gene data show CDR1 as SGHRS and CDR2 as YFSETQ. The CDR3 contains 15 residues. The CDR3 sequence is CASSLESAKGTEAFF. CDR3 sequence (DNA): TGCGCCAGCAGCTTGGAATCGGCGAAGGGGACTGAAGCTTTCTTT. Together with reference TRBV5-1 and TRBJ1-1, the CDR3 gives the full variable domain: KAGVTQTPRYLIKTRGQQVTLSCSPISGHRSVSWYQQTPGQGLQFLFEYFSETQRNKGNFPGRFSGRQFSNSRSEMNVSTLELGDSALYLCASSLESAKGTEAFFGQGTRLTVV.

The CDR3 bases are TGTGCCAGCAGGTACCAAGAGACCCAGTACTTC. This sequence encodes CASRYQETQYF. The J gene is TRBJ2-5, the V gene TRBV27; D remains ambiguous. Germline-derived CDR1 and CDR2 are MNHEY and SMNVEV (reference sequence). The CDR3 loop spans 11 amino acids. Trimming cost V 6 bases and J 0 bases, with 2 bases left between them.

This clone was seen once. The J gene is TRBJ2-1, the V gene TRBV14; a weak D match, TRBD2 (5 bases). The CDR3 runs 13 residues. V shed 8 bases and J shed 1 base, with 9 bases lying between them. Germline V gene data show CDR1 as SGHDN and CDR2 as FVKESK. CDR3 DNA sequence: TGTGCCAGCTCCGGACTTTCCTACAATGAGCAGTTCTTC. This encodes CASSGLSYNEQFF.

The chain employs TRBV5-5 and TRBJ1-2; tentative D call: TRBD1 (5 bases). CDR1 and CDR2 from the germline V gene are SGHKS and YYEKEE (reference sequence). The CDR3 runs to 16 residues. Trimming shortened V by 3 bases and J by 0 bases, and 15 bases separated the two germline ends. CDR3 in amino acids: CASSSRSGQANYGYTF. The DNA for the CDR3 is TGTGCCAGCAGCTCTAGATCTGGACAAGCTAACTATGGCTACACCTTC.

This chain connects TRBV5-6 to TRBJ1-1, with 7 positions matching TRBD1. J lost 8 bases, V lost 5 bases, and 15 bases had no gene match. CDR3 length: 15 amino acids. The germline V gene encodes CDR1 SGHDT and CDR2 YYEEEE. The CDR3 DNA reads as TGTGCCAGCAGACCTGAGGACAGGCGTCTTTCGGAAGCTTTCTTT. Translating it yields CASRPEDRRLSEAFF. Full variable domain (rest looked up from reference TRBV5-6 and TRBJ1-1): DAGVTQSPTHLIKTRGQQVTLRCSPKSGHDTVSWYQQALGQGPQFIFQYYEEEERQRGNFPDRFSGHQFPNYSSELNVNALLLGDSALYLCASRPEDRRLSEAFFGQGTRLTVV.

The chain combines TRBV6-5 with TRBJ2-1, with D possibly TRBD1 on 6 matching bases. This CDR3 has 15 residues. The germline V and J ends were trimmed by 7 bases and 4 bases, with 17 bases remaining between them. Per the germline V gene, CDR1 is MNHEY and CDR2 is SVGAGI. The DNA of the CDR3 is TGTGCCAGCATGATTCAGGGGAAGACTTACAATGAGCAGTTCTTC. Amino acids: CASMIQGKTYNEQFF.

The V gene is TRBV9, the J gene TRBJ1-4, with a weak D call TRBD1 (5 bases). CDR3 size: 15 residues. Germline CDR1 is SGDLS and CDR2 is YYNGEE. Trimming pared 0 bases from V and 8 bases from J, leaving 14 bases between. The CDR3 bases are TGTGCCAGCAGCGTAGGTGCGGGGCAGACAGAAAAACTGTTTTTT. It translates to CASSVGAGQTEKLFF. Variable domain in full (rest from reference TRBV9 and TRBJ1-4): DSGVTQTPKHLITATGQRVTLRCSPRSGDLSVYWYQQSLDQGLQFLIQYYNGEERAKGNILERFSAQQFPDLHSELNLSSLELGDSALYFCASSVGAGQTEKLFFGSGTQLSVL.